A selection of T cell receptor beta chains follows, all from one sample in a study of blood T cell repertoires in COVID-19. The protocol was immunoSEQ multiplex PCR, while the TCRdb copy is restricted to in-frame clones and leaves out a portion. Found here are almost 80,000 clones, 80% to 95% of them singletons; the top ten hold roughly 0.8%. Sequencing used peripheral blood. These receptor sequences come from a woman of 80 years or more with acute or convalescent COVID-19. CDR3s include the opening cysteine and the closing phenylalanine or tryptophan. Each record gives: V gene, CDR3 length, CDR3 protein.

v_call: TRBV27; cdr3_length: 14; cdr3_aa: CASGEQGANEKLFF
v_call: TRBV4-2; cdr3_length: 16; cdr3_aa: CASSQALAGGYYEQYF
v_call: TRBV19; cdr3_length: 11; cdr3_aa: CASRRQGIAFF
v_call: TRBV27; cdr3_length: 16; cdr3_aa: CASSLTSRAMNTEAFF
v_call: TRBV27; cdr3_length: 15; cdr3_aa: CASSPRDRDNSPLHF
v_call: TRBV18; cdr3_length: 15; cdr3_aa: CASSPPFDRSYEQYF
v_call: TRBV7-9; cdr3_length: 14; cdr3_aa: CASSLAGGVETQYF
v_call: TRBV5-4; cdr3_length: 16; cdr3_aa: CASSLAGGDSAYEQYF
v_call: TRBV5-1; cdr3_length: 16; cdr3_aa: CASSPPASGSHNEQFF
v_call: TRBV7-9; cdr3_length: 11; cdr3_aa: CASSPYQPQHF
v_call: TRBV4-2; cdr3_length: 15; cdr3_aa: CASSQRQGLGTEAFF
v_call: TRBV7-2; cdr3_length: 17; cdr3_aa: CASSFRLRGGMNNEQFF
v_call: TRBV6-5; cdr3_length: 11; cdr3_aa: CASGELYRLFF
v_call: TRBV2; cdr3_length: 15; cdr3_aa: CASRRSEASYNEQFF
v_call: TRBV2; cdr3_length: 13; cdr3_aa: CASSRDRNTEAFF
v_call: TRBV6-2/TRBV6-3; cdr3_length: 15; cdr3_aa: CASSWTSVGTDTQYF
v_call: TRBV6-6; cdr3_length: 13; cdr3_aa: CASGPLVGETQYF